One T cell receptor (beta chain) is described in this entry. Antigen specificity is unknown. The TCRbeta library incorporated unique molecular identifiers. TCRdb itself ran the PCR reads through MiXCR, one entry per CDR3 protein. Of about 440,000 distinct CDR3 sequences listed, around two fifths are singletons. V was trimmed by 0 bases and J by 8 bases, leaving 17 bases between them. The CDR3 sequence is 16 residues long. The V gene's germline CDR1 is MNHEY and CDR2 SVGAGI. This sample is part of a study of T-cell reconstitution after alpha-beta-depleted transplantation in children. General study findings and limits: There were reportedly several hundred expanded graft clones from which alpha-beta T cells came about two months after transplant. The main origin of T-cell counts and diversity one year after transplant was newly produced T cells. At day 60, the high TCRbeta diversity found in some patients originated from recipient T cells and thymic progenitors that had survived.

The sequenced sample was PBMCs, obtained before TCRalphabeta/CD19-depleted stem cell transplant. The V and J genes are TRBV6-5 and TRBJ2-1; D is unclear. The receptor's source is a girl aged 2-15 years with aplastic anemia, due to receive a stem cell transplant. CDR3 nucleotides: TGTGCCAGCAGTTACTCGAGGAGAGGTGCCCAGGATGAGCAGTTCTTC. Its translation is CASSYSRRGAQDEQFF.